This note documents a single TCR beta chain sequence. Its antigen is not known. From germline, CDR1 is SGHRS and CDR2 YFSETQ. This CDR3 contains 16 residues. Trimming took off 0 bases at V and 2 bases at J, with 14 bases between the two ends. This record belongs to a study of cytomegalovirus exposure and HLA in healthy donors. Study-level information: From HLA-typed donors, an early data release held around 85 million unique TCRs. Study findings and constraints: Investigators reported 150 to 200 TCR beta chains as tied to cytomegalovirus. Later analysis associated a missense DCLRE1C variant with TCR beta V- and J-gene trimming.

PCR primers comprised 60 Vbeta and 13 Jbeta primers. TCRdb keeps only in-frame clones here, not all; method: immunoSEQ multiplex PCR. The sample includes about 140,000 clones, about 84% of them seen just once. The sequenced material came from PBMCs. This sequence joins TRBV5-1 and TRBJ1-1; the D is unclear. The source of this sequence is a man over 45 in good health and CMV-seronegative. The CDR3 coding sequence is TGCGCCAGCAGCTTGGTAATCGGGGAACTCAACACTGAAGCTTTCTTT. Translating it yields CASSLVIGELNTEAFF.